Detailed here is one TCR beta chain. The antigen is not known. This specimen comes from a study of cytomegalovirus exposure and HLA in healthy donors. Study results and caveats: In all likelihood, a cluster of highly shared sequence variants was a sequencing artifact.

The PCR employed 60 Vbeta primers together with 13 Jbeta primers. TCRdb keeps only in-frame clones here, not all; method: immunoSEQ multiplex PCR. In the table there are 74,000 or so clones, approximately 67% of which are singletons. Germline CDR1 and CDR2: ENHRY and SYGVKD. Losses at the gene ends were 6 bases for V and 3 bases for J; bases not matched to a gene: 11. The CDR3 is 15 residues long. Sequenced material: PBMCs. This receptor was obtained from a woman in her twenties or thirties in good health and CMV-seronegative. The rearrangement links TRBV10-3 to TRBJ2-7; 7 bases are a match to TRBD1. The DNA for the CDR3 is TGTGCCATCAGGCCCGTCCCCCGGGACAGCTACGAGCAGTACTTC. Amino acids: CAIRPVPRDSYEQYF.